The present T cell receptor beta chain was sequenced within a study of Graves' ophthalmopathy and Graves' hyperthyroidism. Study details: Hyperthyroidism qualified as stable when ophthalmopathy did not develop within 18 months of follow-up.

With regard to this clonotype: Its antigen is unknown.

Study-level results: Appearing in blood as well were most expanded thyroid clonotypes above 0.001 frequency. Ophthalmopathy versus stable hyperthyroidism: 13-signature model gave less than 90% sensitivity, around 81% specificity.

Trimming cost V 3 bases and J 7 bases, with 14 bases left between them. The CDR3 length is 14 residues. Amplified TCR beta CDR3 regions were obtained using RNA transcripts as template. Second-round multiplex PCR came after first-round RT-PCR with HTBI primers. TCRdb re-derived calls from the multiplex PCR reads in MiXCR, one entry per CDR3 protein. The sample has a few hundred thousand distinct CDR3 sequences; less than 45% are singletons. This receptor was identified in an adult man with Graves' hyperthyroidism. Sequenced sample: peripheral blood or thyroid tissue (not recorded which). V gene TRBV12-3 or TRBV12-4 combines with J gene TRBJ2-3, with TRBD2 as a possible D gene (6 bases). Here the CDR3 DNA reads TGTGCCAGCAGTTTTGGGTCGGGAGAAAATACGCAGTATTTT. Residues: CASSFGSGENTQYF.